These T cell receptor beta chains were read from a single sample in a study of beta chain features in type 1 diabetes. Assay used: immunoSEQ multiplex PCR; TCRdb lists only in-frame clones, some missing. The sample includes some 150,000 clones, 8.5% to 14% of them seen just once. The sample consisted of central memory CD4+ T cells from blood. The origin of the receptors is a man aged 18 to 30 in good health. The CDR3 runs from the conserved cysteine through the conserved F or W. The order of the fields is J gene, CDR3 length, D gene, V gene, clone size, CDR3 protein, CDR3 DNA. The D gene is left open where the match is weak. The size entry is marked missing in some rows and otherwise reads once, few, many or a size class.

>TRBJ2-3|14|-|TRBV29-1|few
CSVGPNLGADTQYF
TGCAGCGTCGGACCGAACCTGGGGGCAGATACGCAGTATTTT
>TRBJ2-5|16|-|TRBV11-1|few
CASSPLVTVYQETQYF
TGTGCCAGCAGCCCTCTGGTGACAGTGTACCAAGAGACCCAGTACTTC
>TRBJ2-3|14|TRBD2|TRBV30|few
CAWSVRRGADTQYF
TGTGCCTGGAGTGTACGTCGGGGGGCAGATACGCAGTATTTT
>TRBJ2-3|14|-|TRBV9|few
CASSVVGGEGTQYF
TGTGCCAGCAGCGTAGTAGGGGGTGAAGGTACGCAGTATTTT
>TRBJ1-1|13|-|TRBV18|many
CASSFDLNTEAFF
TGTGCCAGCTCCTTCGACTTGAACACTGAAGCTTTCTTT
>TRBJ2-1|15|TRBD1|TRBV7-2|few
CASRPAGTGYNEQFF
TGTGCCAGCAGACCCGCCGGGACAGGCTACAATGAGCAGTTCTTC
>TRBJ1-2|12|-|TRBV29-1|many
CSDASLRYGYTF
TGCAGTGATGCCTCCCTGCGCTATGGCTACACCTTC
>TRBJ2-2|15|TRBD2|TRBV6-6|few
CATGRAQSNTGELFF
TGTGCCACAGGGAGGGCCCAATCGAACACCGGGGAGCTGTTTTTT
>TRBJ1-1|13|-|TRBV10-3|few
CAISGTVNTEAFF
TGTGCCATCAGTGGGACAGTTAACACTGAAGCTTTCTTT
>TRBJ1-1|14|-|TRBV5-1|-
CASSQSGENTEAFF
TGCGCCAGCAGCCAGTCAGGGGAGAACACTGAAGCTTTCTTT
>TRBJ1-4|16|TRBD1|TRBV4-3|few
CASSQTLPGQGGKLFF
TGCGCCAGCAGCCAAACCCTCCCGGGACAGGGGGGAAAACTGTTTTTT
>TRBJ1-3|16|-|TRBV4-1|-
CASSPDRRVDGNTIYF
TGCGCCAGCAGCCCCGACAGGCGTGTGGACGGAAACACCATATATTTT
>TRBJ2-5|15|-|TRBV4-2|-
CASSPQGGRQETQYF
TGTGCCAGCAGCCCACAGGGGGGGCGGCAAGAGACCCAGTACTTC
>TRBJ2-7|11|-|TRBV7-2|-
CASTNRYEQYF
TGTGCCAGCACTAATAGGTACGAGCAGTACTTC
>TRBJ1-2|14|-|TRBV6-1|-
CASSEQGNSRGYTF
TGTGCCAGCAGTGAACAGGGGAATAGTAGGGGCTACACCTTC
>TRBJ1-6|14|-|TRBV7-9|few
CASVPGGYNSPLHF
TGTGCCAGCGTCCCGGGGGGCTATAATTCACCCCTCCACTTT
>TRBJ2-7|17|TRBD2|TRBV7-2|few
CASSLRGGRKSSYEQYF
TGTGCCAGCAGCTTAAGGGGCGGGAGGAAAAGCTCCTACGAGCAGTACTTC
>TRBJ2-3|14|TRBD2|TRBV10-3|many
CAISELAGADTQYF
TGTGCCATCAGTGAACTAGCGGGAGCAGATACGCAGTATTTT
>TRBJ1-1|12|-|TRBV28|few
CASSLKTGRAFF
TGTGCCAGCAGTCTAAAGACGGGGCGGGCTTTCTTT
>TRBJ1-1|12|-|TRBV28|-
CASSLLNTEAFF
TGTGCCAGCAGTTTGCTGAACACTGAAGCTTTCTTT
>TRBJ2-4|14|TRBD1|TRBV19|few
CASRTTGGQNIQYF
TGTGCCAGTAGAACGACAGGGGGACAAAACATTCAGTACTTC
>TRBJ2-6|15|TRBD2|TRBV9|-
CASSPSGSGANVLTF
TGTGCCAGCAGTCCTAGCGGCTCTGGGGCCAACGTCCTGACTTTC
>TRBJ1-2|13|-|TRBV7-9|many
CASSVQGSGGYTF
TGTGCCAGCAGCGTCCAGGGAAGCGGTGGCTACACCTTC
>TRBJ2-7|13|-|TRBV5-1|few
CASNGQDSYEQYF
TGCGCCAGCAACGGACAAGACTCCTACGAGCAGTACTTC
>TRBJ2-3|15|TRBD2|TRBV4-1|-
CASSSGGAGTDTQYF
TGCGCCAGCAGCAGCGGGGGGGCCGGCACAGATACGCAGTATTTT
>TRBJ1-1|13|-|TRBV30|-
CAWSPALNTEAFF
TGTGCCTGGAGCCCAGCACTGAACACTGAAGCTTTCTTT
>TRBJ1-2|12|-|TRBV30|-
CAWNGYRYGYTF
TGTGCCTGGAACGGCTACCGCTATGGCTACACCTTC
>TRBJ2-5|13|-|TRBV11-1|-
CASGETVQETQYF
TGTGCCAGCGGGGAGACAGTCCAAGAGACCCAGTACTTC
>TRBJ1-1|14|-|TRBV5-1|-
CASSSEGADTEAFF
TGCGCCAGCAGCTCCGAAGGGGCCGACACTGAAGCTTTCTTT
>TRBJ2-7|16|TRBD2|TRBV7-3|-
CASSLGRAGSTYEQYF
TGTGCCAGCAGCTTAGGGAGGGCAGGGTCTACCTACGAGCAGTACTTC
>TRBJ2-3|15|TRBD2|TRBV11-3|-
CASSLGGGYTDTQYF
TGTGCCAGCAGCTTGGGCGGGGGTTACACAGATACGCAGTATTTT
>TRBJ2-5|15|TRBD2|TRBV7-7|few
CASSLGGLAKETQYF
TGTGCTAGCAGCTTAGGAGGACTAGCGAAAGAGACCCAGTACTTC
>TRBJ2-3|15|-|TRBV7-3|few
CASSLGGGVTDTQYF
TGTGCCAGCAGCTTAGGCGGAGGGGTCACAGATACGCAGTATTTT
>TRBJ2-1|16|TRBD2|TRBV28|few
CASSRRGVSSYNEQFF
TGTGCCAGCTCTAGACGGGGGGTGAGCTCCTACAATGAGCAGTTCTTC
>TRBJ1-1|16|-|TRBV27|-
CASRTTTTGWGTEAFF
TGTGCCAGCAGGACTACCACGACAGGCTGGGGAACTGAAGCTTTCTTT
>TRBJ2-7|12|-|TRBV11-2|few
CASSPVGGEQYF
TGTGCCAGCAGCCCAGTGGGGGGCGAGCAGTACTTC
>TRBJ2-3|12|-|TRBV7-2|many
CASSPWGDTQYF
TGTGCCAGCAGCCCCTGGGGCGATACGCAGTATTTT
>TRBJ1-1|15|TRBD1|TRBV10-3|-
CAISTQGGRNTEAFF
TGTGCCATCAGCACCCAAGGGGGCAGGAACACTGAAGCTTTCTTT
>TRBJ2-1|16|TRBD2|TRBV5-1|-
CASSLPGTSAYNEQFF
TGCGCCAGCAGCTTGCCCGGGACTAGCGCCTACAATGAGCAGTTCTTC
>TRBJ2-1|13|-|TRBV7-3|few
CASSLEIYNEQFF
TGTGCCAGCAGCTTGGAGATTTACAATGAGCAGTTCTTC
>TRBJ2-5|15|TRBD2|TRBV9|-
CASSVDRSGKETQYF
TGTGCCAGCAGCGTAGATCGTAGCGGGAAAGAGACCCAGTACTTC
>TRBJ2-4|13|TRBD1|TRBV29-1|few
CSVETGGRNIQYF
TGCAGCGTCGAGACAGGGGGCAGAAACATTCAGTACTTC
>TRBJ1-2|15|-|TRBV9|few
CASSVAGQDNYGYTF
TGTGCCAGCAGCGTAGCTGGTCAGGATAACTATGGCTACACCTTC
>TRBJ2-5|14|TRBD2|TRBV7-2|few
CASSSGLVQETQYF
TGTGCCAGCAGCTCAGGACTAGTCCAAGAGACCCAGTACTTC
>TRBJ1-1|13|-|TRBV4-2|few
CASSQGLYTEAFF
TGTGCCAGCAGCCAAGGACTCTACACTGAAGCTTTCTTT
>TRBJ2-7|14|-|TRBV9|-
CASSVASDSYEQYF
TGTGCCAGCAGCGTAGCTTCGGACAGCTACGAGCAGTACTTC
>TRBJ1-5|14|-|TRBV29-1|-
CSVAEGGWGQPQHF
TGCAGCGTTGCTGAAGGGGGATGGGGTCAGCCCCAGCATTTT
>TRBJ2-1|15|TRBD2|TRBV2|-
CASRAGTSVFNEQFF
TGTGCCAGCAGAGCCGGGACTAGCGTCTTCAATGAGCAGTTCTTC
>TRBJ2-2|17|TRBD1|TRBV5-1|few
CASSLSGQGAATGELFF
TGCGCCAGCAGCTTGTCCGGACAGGGGGCCGCCACCGGGGAGCTGTTTTTT
>TRBJ2-2|17|TRBD2|TRBV14|-
CASSQVGTSRNTGELFF
TGTGCCAGCAGCCAAGTGGGGACTAGCAGGAACACCGGGGAGCTGTTTTTT
>TRBJ1-1|14|-|TRBV5-1|-
CASSLGQKNTEAFF
TGCGCCAGCAGCTTGGGACAGAAGAACACTGAAGCTTTCTTT